These T cell receptor beta chains were read from a single sample in a study of blood T cells in healthy people across ages. MiXCR, applied by TCRdb to the 5' RACE reads, yields one record per CDR3 protein. The sample has under 950,000 distinct CDR3 sequences, about 20% seen once; the top ten hold roughly 22%. The sequencing sample was made of blood. The receptor source for this set is a man aged 65 to 85 in good health. The CDR3 runs from the conserved cysteine through the conserved F or W. The order of the fields is D gene, CDR3 length, clone size, J gene, V gene, CDR3 protein, CDR3 DNA. The D gene is left open where the match is weak. Clone size is given for some rows only: seen once, a few or many times, or a class if the clone is expanded.

TRBD1,15,few,TRBJ2-1,TRBV3-1,CASSQTGTGVLEQFF,TGTGCCAGCAGCCAAACCGGGACAGGGGTGCTTGAGCAGTTCTTC
.,14,few,TRBJ2-4,TRBV7-8,CASSLGGLKNIQYF,TGTGCCAGCAGCTTAGGGGGGCTCAAAAACATTCAGTACTTC
.,18,.,TRBJ2-3,TRBV3-1,CASSQGPPYAGPEDTQYF,TGTGCCAGCAGCCAAGGCCCTCCCTATGCGGGGCCCGAGGATACGCAGTATTTT
.,17,.,TRBJ2-4,TRBV27,CASSLRGQGNTKNIQYF,TGTGCCAGCAGTTTACGGGGGCAGGGGAACACCAAAAACATTCAGTACTTC
.,16,.,TRBJ2-1,TRBV7-3,CASSLIPLSGYNEQFF,TGTGCCAGCAGCTTAATCCCTCTTAGCGGATACAATGAGCAGTTCTTC
.,16,.,TRBJ1-2,TRBV7-2,CASSSRPFGQLYGYTF,TGTGCCAGCAGCTCCAGACCCTTCGGACAGCTATATGGCTACACCTTC
.,12,few,TRBJ2-3,TRBV29-1,CSVGVSTDTQYF,TGCAGCGTTGGTGTCAGCACAGATACGCAGTATTTT
.,12,.,TRBJ2-7,TRBV5-1,CASSLDAYEQYF,TGCGCCAGCAGCTTGGACGCCTACGAGCAGTACTTC
.,13,.,TRBJ1-2,TRBV10-3,CAMRWGASYGYTF,TGTGCCATGAGGTGGGGGGCCTCCTATGGCTACACCTTC
TRBD2,16,few,TRBJ2-5,TRBV5-1,CASSPTSGGLQETQYF,TGCGCCAGCAGCCCGACTAGCGGGGGCTTACAAGAGACCCAGTACTTC
TRBD2,14,.,TRBJ2-3,TRBV19,CASSSFAGADTQYF,TGTGCCAGTAGTTCTTTTGCGGGGGCAGATACGCAGTATTTT
TRBD2,17,.,TRBJ2-4,TRBV7-2,CASSLGGGSGGQNIQYF,TGTGCCAGCAGCTTAGGCGGGGGTAGCGGGGGACAAAACATTCAGTACTTC
TRBD2,18,many,TRBJ2-1,TRBV18,CASSPTGRRTSGRNEQFF,TGTGCCAGCTCACCCACCGGTAGGAGGACTAGCGGGAGGAATGAGCAGTTCTTC
TRBD1,12,many,TRBJ1-2,TRBV5-1,CASSLQGESYTF,TGCGCCAGCAGCCTACAGGGGGAGAGCTACACCTTC
.,12,.,TRBJ2-5,TRBV20-1,CGGRDNEETQYF,TGCGGGGGAAGAGACAATGAAGAGACCCAGTACTTC
.,12,.,TRBJ2-1,TRBV7-8,CASSTTDNEQFF,TGTGCCAGCAGCACGACAGACAATGAGCAGTTCTTC
TRBD2,15,many,TRBJ2-1,TRBV12-3/TRBV12-4,CASSPSSGGYNEQFF,TGTGCCAGCAGTCCCTCTAGCGGGGGGTACAATGAGCAGTTCTTC
.,13,.,TRBJ2-1,TRBV28,CATSSSGRNEQFF,TGTGCCACCAGCAGTAGTGGCCGCAATGAGCAGTTCTTC
.,14,few,TRBJ1-1,TRBV6-5,CASSDNRKNTEAFF,TGTGCCAGCAGTGACAACAGGAAGAACACTGAAGCTTTCTTT
TRBD2,16,.,TRBJ2-1,TRBV20-1,CSATDRLAGFYNEQFF,TGCAGTGCTACGGATCGGCTAGCGGGGTTTTACAATGAGCAGTTCTTC
.,13,few,TRBJ1-1,TRBV19,CASNIGGIGEAFF,TGTGCCTCCAACATTGGGGGAATTGGTGAAGCTTTCTTT
.,16,.,TRBJ1-5,TRBV5-5,CASSLAAFGGGQPQHF,TGTGCCAGCAGCTTGGCGGCCTTCGGGGGGGGTCAGCCCCAGCATTTT